Shown below are 10 T cell receptor beta chains from a single sample sequenced in a study of CXCR3-negative and CXCR3-positive naive CD8 T cells. Their antigen targets remain unknown. Preparation of TRB cDNA libraries relied on 5' RACE carrying UMI labels. Using the 5' RACE reads, TCRdb records one entry per CDR3 protein without DNA. This repertoire includes about 90,000 distinct CDR3 sequences. Study-wide findings and caveats: Hydrophobicity was higher for TRB CDR3s found in CXCR3-positive naive cells than in CXCR3-negative naive cells.

Sequences were obtained from naive CXCR3+ CD8+ T cells from blood. Specified subset: CD45RO-CCR7+CD27+CD95- naive CD8+ T cells expressing CXCR3 (TNR3+). These receptors originate from a human donor in good health. Some clones in this sample may be carry-over from other donors' samples.

V is TRBV4-1 and J is TRBJ2-2. The CDR3 is 15 amino acids. Germline values: CDR1 MGHRA, CDR2 YSYEKL. CDR3: CASSQDLGLTGELFF.

The V gene is TRBV12-3 or TRBV12-4, the J gene TRBJ1-2. This CDR3 comprises 14 residues. This CDR3 is CASSFSARREGYTF.

This rearrangement joins TRBV6-5 to TRBJ1-1; the TCRdb call, TRBD1, lacks DNA for checking. CDR3 size: 13 residues. From germline, CDR1 is MNHEY and CDR2 SVGAGI. CDR3 in amino acids: CASSYRGGGEAFF.

The genes are TRBV20-1 and TRBJ2-7. Per the germline V gene, CDR1 is DFQATT and CDR2 is SNEGSKA (reference sequence). The CDR3 runs 17 residues. Here the CDR3 reads CSARDWLNYETTYEQYF.

The rearrangement joins TRBV10-3 to TRBJ2-7; lacking DNA, the TRBD1 call made by TCRdb goes unchecked. This CDR3 has 16 amino acids. CDR1 is ENHRY and CDR2 is SYGVKD in the germline V gene. CDR3 sequence: CAISRTGQGGSHEQYF.

The chain links TRBV6-2 or TRBV6-3 to TRBJ2-7; TCRdb gives TRBD1 as the D gene, but with no DNA this cannot be confirmed. The CDR3 covers 17 residues. The V gene's germline CDR1 is MNHEY and CDR2 SVGEGT. The CDR3 sequence: CASNGDRGLSYSYEQYF.

The chain has TRBV28 and TRBJ2-2; TCRdb's assignment of TRBD1 cannot be checked, as there is no DNA. The CDR3 length is 15 residues. Germline lookup yields CDR1 MDHEN and CDR2 SYDVKM. CDR3 sequence reads: CASSLTGGYTGELFF.

The J gene is TRBJ2-7, the V gene TRBV6-5; TCRdb calls TRBD1, which cannot be checked without DNA. CDR1 MNHEY and CDR2 SVGAGI come from the germline V gene. The CDR3 totals 13 residues. The CDR3 protein is CASSYGTGYEQYF.

V usage is TRBV2 and J usage is TRBJ2-3; TCRdb names TRBD1, which stays unverified in the absence of DNA. Germline V gives CDR1 SNHLY, CDR2 FYNNEI. The CDR3 is 16 amino acids. CDR3 loop: CASRGLGGPSTDTQYF.

This chain joins TRBV7-6 and TRBJ2-3; TCRdb reports TRBD2, a call that lacks DNA to check it against. The CDR3 loop spans 18 amino acids. Germline V CDR1 and CDR2: SGHVS, FNYEAQ. The chain's CDR3 is CASSLQGLHPASTDTQYF.